This is a list of T cell receptor beta chains from one sample in a study of T cells in Graves' hyperthyroidism and ophthalmopathy. MiXCR was run by TCRdb on the multiplex PCR reads, yielding one entry per CDR3 protein. The table has 360,000 or so distinct CDR3 sequences, 15% seen once; the top ten hold roughly 19%. The sample comprised blood. The source is a woman aged 55-75 years with Graves' ophthalmopathy. Each CDR3 is given with its conserved first and last residue. Fields, in order: D gene, V gene, J gene, clone size, CDR3 protein, CDR3 DNA. The D gene is left open where the match is weak. Only part of the rows carry a size: once, few, many, or a class if the clone is expanded.

TRBD2	TRBV29-1	TRBJ2-7	many	CSVIGGATYEQYF	TGCAGCGTTATCGGGGGGGCCACCTACGAGCAGTACTTC
TRBD1	TRBV6-1	TRBJ2-7	many	CASSRGQRYEQYF	TGTGCCAGCAGTCGGGGACAGAGATACGAGCAGTACTTC
-	TRBV6-2/TRBV6-3	TRBJ1-3	once	CASPPGGDGSTIYF	TGTGCCAGCCCCCCGGGGGGCGATGGAAGCACCATATATTTT
-	TRBV19	TRBJ1-1	-	CASSIDSLMNTEAFF	TGTGCCAGTAGTATCGACAGCCTAATGAACACTGAAGCTTTCTTT
-	TRBV5-1	TRBJ2-1	many	CASSRGTGEYNEQFF	TGCGCCAGCAGCCGAGGGACGGGGGAGTACAATGAGCAGTTCTTC
TRBD2	TRBV18	TRBJ2-1	many	CASSDPSGMTYNEQFF	TGTGCCAGCTCGGACCCTAGCGGGATGACCTACAATGAGCAGTTCTTC
-	TRBV5-1	TRBJ2-6	-	CASSLGRISSGANVLTF	TGCGCCAGCAGCTTGGGCAGAATCAGCTCTGGGGCCAACGTCCTGACTTTC
-	TRBV6-2/TRBV6-3	TRBJ2-2	few	CASSYGGSFSGELFF	TGTGCCAGCAGTTACGGTGGTAGCTTCTCCGGGGAGCTGTTTTTT
TRBD2	TRBV27	TRBJ2-7	-	CASSARTSGYEQYF	TGTGCCAGCAGTGCTAGGACTAGCGGCTACGAGCAGTACTTC
-	TRBV7-6	TRBJ1-4	-	CASSLNPGPATNEKLFF	TGTGCCAGCAGCCTTAACCCCGGTCCCGCAACTAATGAAAAACTGTTTTTT
TRBD1	TRBV28	TRBJ2-2	many	CASRPRTGYTGELFF	TGTGCCAGCAGACCCAGGACAGGATACACCGGGGAGCTGTTTTTT
-	TRBV6-1	TRBJ2-3	many	CASSPYDRGTDTQYF	TGTGCCAGCAGTCCTTATGACAGAGGCACAGATACGCAGTATTTT
-	TRBV28	TRBJ1-5	many	CASSLSLSNGQPQHF	TGTGCCAGCAGTTTAAGCCTCTCGAACGGTCAGCCCCAGCATTTT
-	TRBV7-9	TRBJ1-1	many	CASSLDGPAEAFF	TGTGCCAGCAGCTTAGACGGTCCCGCTGAAGCTTTCTTT
TRBD1	TRBV19	TRBJ2-2	few	CASRETGDSGELFF	TGTGCCAGTAGAGAAACAGGGGATTCCGGGGAGCTGTTTTTT
TRBD1	TRBV30	TRBJ1-3	many	CAWSLDRAGNTIYF	TGTGCCTGGAGCCTCGACAGGGCTGGAAACACCATATATTTT
TRBD2	TRBV11-2	TRBJ2-1	many	CASSLRFGGRAYVEQFF	TGTGCCAGCAGCTTGAGGTTTGGAGGGAGGGCCTACGTTGAGCAGTTCTTC
-	TRBV29-1	TRBJ1-5	many	CSVGQRNQPQHF	TGCAGCGTGGGGCAGCGTAATCAGCCCCAGCATTTT
-	TRBV5-1	TRBJ2-5	-	CASSLVPGETQYF	TGCGCCAGCAGCTTGGTGCCAGGAGAGACCCAGTACTTC
TRBD1	TRBV3-1	TRBJ2-3	-	CASSQPPGQGATDTQYF	TGTGCCAGCAGCCAACCCCCGGGACAGGGGGCAACAGATACGCAGTATTTT
TRBD1	TRBV19	TRBJ2-7	-	CASSRGTALHEQYF	TGTGCCAGTAGTAGGGGGACAGCCCTCCACGAGCAGTACTTC
TRBD1	TRBV12-3/TRBV12-4	TRBJ1-4	many	CASSTDRGRREKLFF	TGTGCCAGCAGTACGGACAGGGGGCGGCGAGAAAAACTGTTTTTT
-	TRBV30	TRBJ1-4	-	CAWSGGINEKLFF	TGTGCCTGGAGTGGAGGAATTAATGAAAAACTGTTTTTT
TRBD1	TRBV5-1	TRBJ2-7	many	CASSTQGATYYEQYF	TGCGCCAGCAGCACACAGGGGGCAACCTACTACGAGCAGTACTTC
-	TRBV20-1	TRBJ2-3	-	CSARDLAGGTQYF	TGCAGTGCTAGAGATCTGGCAGGCGGTACGCAGTATTTT
-	TRBV14	TRBJ1-1	-	CASSTSGHTEAFF	TGTGCCAGCAGTACGAGCGGGCACACTGAAGCTTTCTTT
TRBD1	TRBV20-1	TRBJ2-5	many	CSARGTGKETQYF	TGCAGTGCTAGAGGGACAGGGAAAGAGACCCAGTACTTC
-	TRBV18	TRBJ1-1	many	CASSDGGMNTEAFF	TGTGCCAGCTCCGACGGAGGGATGAACACTGAAGCTTTCTTT
-	TRBV11-2	TRBJ2-7	many	CASSGTLEQYF	TGTGCCAGCAGCGGGACGCTCGAGCAGTACTTC
-	TRBV12-3/TRBV12-4	TRBJ2-7	many	CASTRSGGYEQYF	TGTGCCAGCACTCGAAGTGGGGGCTACGAGCAGTACTTC
TRBD1	TRBV5-6	TRBJ2-5	many	CASSIDRARPYF	TGTGCCAGCAGCATTGACAGGGCCAGGCCTTACTTC
-	TRBV2	TRBJ1-6	many	CASNHRALPYNSPLHF	TGTGCCAGCAACCACAGGGCTCTGCCTTATAATTCACCCCTCCACTTT
-	TRBV29-1	TRBJ1-5	-	CSVSNRGNQPQHF	TGCAGCGTTAGTAACAGGGGCAATCAGCCCCAGCATTTT
TRBD2	TRBV19	TRBJ2-1	few	CASSMWLAGSYNEQFF	TGTGCCAGTAGTATGTGGCTAGCGGGCTCCTACAATGAGCAGTTCTTC
-	TRBV12-3/TRBV12-4	TRBJ2-7	many	CASSPGRNAEQYF	TGTGCCAGCAGTCCTGGACGGAACGCCGAGCAGTACTTC
TRBD1	TRBV28	TRBJ1-1	many	CASRERDRGLTEAFF	TGTGCCAGCAGGGAACGGGACAGGGGGTTAACTGAAGCTTTCTTT
TRBD2	TRBV9	TRBJ2-2	few	CASSAVLATQPTGELFF	TGTGCCAGCAGCGCGGTACTAGCGACACAACCCACCGGGGAGCTGTTTTTT
TRBD2	TRBV7-2	TRBJ2-1	many	CASSLGTGTSGRSYNEQFF	TGTGCCAGCAGCTTAGGAACCGGGACTAGCGGGAGATCCTACAATGAGCAGTTCTTC
TRBD2	TRBV5-1	TRBJ2-1	-	CASSPPGVAGAGNEQFF	TGTGCCAGCAGCCCTCCGGGGGTAGCGGGAGCGGGAAATGAGCAGTTCTTC
-	TRBV5-1	TRBJ2-7	many	CASSGPGRLMSEQYF	TGCGCCAGCAGCGGACCGGGACGTCTTATGTCGGAGCAGTACTTC
-	TRBV20-1	TRBJ1-5	-	CSATSGPYSNQPQHF	TGCAGTGCTACCTCGGGACCGTATAGCAATCAGCCCCAGCATTTT
-	TRBV29-1	TRBJ2-3	few	CSVPRSGSSTDTQYF	TGCAGCGTTCCCCGTTCCGGGAGCAGCACAGATACGCAGTATTTT
-	TRBV28	TRBJ2-1	many	CASSPSRGRYNEQFF	TGTGCCAGCAGTCCCTCACGGGGGCGGTACAATGAGCAGTTCTTC
TRBD1	TRBV11-2	TRBJ2-3	many	CASSLGTGRRDTQYF	TGTGCCAGCAGCTTAGGGACAGGACGGAGGGATACGCAGTATTTT
-	TRBV5-1	TRBJ2-1	many	CASSLMTDEQFF	TGCGCCAGCAGCTTGATGACGGATGAGCAGTTCTTC
TRBD2	TRBV5-6	TRBJ2-7	many	CASTQGLAGNYEQYF	TGTGCCAGCACCCAGGGACTAGCGGGAAACTACGAGCAGTACTTC
TRBD2	TRBV4-1	TRBJ2-1	few	CASSQEAGGGPYNEQFF	TGCGCCAGCAGCCAAGAGGCCGGGGGAGGGCCCTACAATGAGCAGTTCTTC
-	TRBV7-6	TRBJ2-2	-	CASSLPVRNTGELFF	TGTGCCAGCAGCTTACCAGTAAGGAACACCGGGGAGCTGTTTTTT
-	TRBV28	TRBJ1-2	many	CASRPGPGYGYTF	TGTGCCAGCAGGCCGGGACCAGGTTATGGCTACACCTTC